The rows below give T cell receptor beta chains drawn from one sample of a study of vaccination effects on CD4 cells after COVID-19. No antigen is known for these receptors. Here immunoSEQ multiplex PCR was the method, and the copy in TCRdb shows in-frame clones only, minus some. The repertoire holds tens of thousands of clones, about 74% seen once, with approximately 2% in the top ten. The sample consisted of CD4+ T cells from PBMCs cultured without peptide, taken before COVID-19 vaccination. These TCRs come from a human donor who received a COVID-19 vaccine. CDR3s include the opening cysteine and the closing phenylalanine or tryptophan. A D gene is named only where the DNA matches it firmly. Clone size is given for some rows only: seen once, a few or many times, or a class if the clone is expanded.

DNA: TGTGCCAGTCGGGGGGGGAAAACCAAAAACATTCAGTACTTC
CDR3: CASRGGKTKNIQYF
D: TRBD2
size: NA
V: TRBV19
length: 14
J: TRBJ2-4

DNA: TGTGCCAGTAGTATCCAGAACACTGAAGCTTTCTTT
CDR3: CASSIQNTEAFF
D: NA
size: NA
V: TRBV19
length: 12
J: TRBJ1-1

DNA: TGTGCCAGCAGTGACTCGAAGCGGGGCCATGGGATTAATGAGCAGTTCTTC
CDR3: CASSDSKRGHGINEQFF
D: TRBD2
size: NA
V: TRBV6-4
length: 17
J: TRBJ2-1

DNA: TGTGCCACCAGTGACCCGCAGGGTCCAGAGACCCAGTACTTC
CDR3: CATSDPQGPETQYF
D: NA
size: few
V: TRBV24-1
length: 14
J: TRBJ2-5

DNA: TGTGCCAGCAGCGCAACGGATAACAGGGGAGGTGGCTACACCTTC
CDR3: CASSATDNRGGGYTF
D: TRBD1
size: NA
V: TRBV7-3
length: 15
J: TRBJ1-2

DNA: TGTGCCAGCAGCTTAGCTTGGGGGGCGAACACTGAAGCTTTCTTT
CDR3: CASSLAWGANTEAFF
D: NA
size: once
V: TRBV7-8
length: 15
J: TRBJ1-1

DNA: TGTGCCAGCAGCGTACAGGGGGGAGGTGAAAAACTGTTTTTT
CDR3: CASSVQGGGEKLFF
D: TRBD1
size: few
V: TRBV2
length: 14
J: TRBJ1-4

DNA: TGTGCCAGCAGTTACGAGGGGGGGATCTCCGGGGAGCTGTTTTTT
CDR3: CASSYEGGISGELFF
D: NA
size: NA
V: TRBV6-5
length: 15
J: TRBJ2-2

DNA: TGTGCCAGCAGCTTGTTGGTCCAAGAGACCCAGTACTTC
CDR3: CASSLLVQETQYF
D: NA
size: NA
V: TRBV5-5
length: 13
J: TRBJ2-5

DNA: TGTGCCAGCAGCCAAGATCGTCTTGGACAGGTGAATGGCTACACCTTC
CDR3: CASSQDRLGQVNGYTF
D: TRBD1
size: NA
V: TRBV14
length: 16
J: TRBJ1-2

DNA: TGCAGTGCTAGAGTTAGAGGGGGGTGGGTCTTC
CDR3: CSARVRGGWVF
D: NA
size: NA
V: TRBV20-1
length: 11
J: TRBJ2-1

DNA: TGTGCCAGCAGTTACTATACAGGGAGCACAGATACGCAGTATTTT
CDR3: CASSYYTGSTDTQYF
D: NA
size: NA
V: TRBV6-6
length: 15
J: TRBJ2-3

DNA: TGTGCCACCAGCGCTCCCGGGGGGGGACGGGGAGATACGCAGTATTTT
CDR3: CATSAPGGGRGDTQYF
D: TRBD2
size: NA
V: TRBV24-1
length: 16
J: TRBJ2-3

DNA: TGTGCCAGCAGCCCCCCCGGACGTGAAGCTTTCTTT
CDR3: CASSPPGREAFF
D: NA
size: NA
V: TRBV11-3
length: 12
J: TRBJ1-1

DNA: TGTGCCAGCAGTTATCGGGCAGGCCCTCGGGACACCATATATTTT
CDR3: CASSYRAGPRDTIYF
D: NA
size: NA
V: TRBV6-5
length: 15
J: TRBJ1-3

DNA: TGTGCCTGGAGTGTAAAAACAGACACCTATGGCTACACCTTC
CDR3: CAWSVKTDTYGYTF
D: NA
size: few
V: TRBV30
length: 14
J: TRBJ1-2

DNA: TGTGCCAGCTCACAACAGTTAGGGGTGAACAATGAGCAGTTCTTC
CDR3: CASSQQLGVNNEQFF
D: NA
size: few
V: TRBV18
length: 15
J: TRBJ2-1

DNA: TGTGCCAGCAGCAGTAGGGTAGCAGGGTCCTTCAAAAACATTCAGTACTTC
CDR3: CASSSRVAGSFKNIQYF
D: NA
size: NA
V: TRBV21-1
length: 17
J: TRBJ2-4

DNA: TGCGCCAGCAGCTCGCGGTCGCCCCTACCTACTAAAAACACTGAAGCTTTCTTT
CDR3: CASSSRSPLPTKNTEAFF
D: NA
size: NA
V: TRBV5-1
length: 18
J: TRBJ1-1